A single sample gave rise to the 23 T cell receptor beta chains below, sequenced in a study of Ad26.COV2.S vaccination and SARS-CoV-2 variants. The method was immunoSEQ multiplex PCR; TCRdb's version includes in-frame clones alone and lacks a portion of them. The sample has more than 300,000 clones, approximately 86% seen once; the top ten hold 2% to 2.5%. Treatment described: roughly 18 received Ad26.COV2.S at low or high dose, single or two shots; several received placebo; per-sample allocation not given. Specimens were obtained on day 63 following the first vaccine or placebo injection. The sample consisted of peripheral blood, taken in a trial of Ad26.COV2.S vaccine versus placebo. The receptors here all came from a person between 18 and 59 years old who received the Ad26.COV2.S COVID-19 vaccine or a placebo.

This chain connects TRBV5-1 to TRBJ1-2, with D hard to call. Germline CDR1 reads SGHRS; CDR2 reads YFSETQ. This CDR3 is built from 15 residues. Trimming took off 0 bases at V and 7 bases at J, with 16 bases between the two ends. CDR3 sequence reads: CASSLAARGTSGYTF. In DNA, the CDR3 is TGCGCCAGCAGCTTGGCCGCGCGTGGCACGAGTGGCTACACCTTC.

In regard to this clone: The same CDR3 is also encoded by other DNA sequences in this sample. The chain couples TRBV3-1 (or the pseudogene TRBV3-2) to TRBJ1-6, with 7 bases lining up with TRBD1. In germline, CDR1 is LGHDT, CDR2 YNNKEL (reference sequence). The CDR3 spans 14 residues. Trimming at V came to 1 base and at J to 7 bases, leaving 1 base not matched to a gene. The CDR3 nucleotides are TGTGCCAGCAGCCAAGGCAGGGGGAATTCACCCCTCCACTTT. It yields the protein CASSQGRGNSPLHF.

The chain couples TRBV28 to TRBJ1-5; D might be TRBD1 (5 bases). The CDR3 extends over 15 amino acids. Trimming took off 6 bases at V and 6 bases at J, with 18 bases between the two ends. The germline V gene has CDR1 MDHEN and CDR2 SYDVKM. The chain's CDR3 is CASRAARQTLQPQHF. The CDR3 coding sequence is TGTGCCAGCAGGGCAGCGCGACAGACCCTTCAGCCCCAGCATTTT.

The chain is built from TRBV10-3 and TRBJ1-6; tentative D call: TRBD1 (5 bases). The V and J ends lost 7 bases and 9 bases respectively, with 19 bases between them. Germline V gene lookup returns CDR1 ENHRY and CDR2 SYGVKD. CDR3 length: 15 residues. DNA for the CDR3: TGTGCCATCACCTCGGACATTCCGGGGGGTTCACCCCTCCACTTT. This gives the protein CAITSDIPGGSPLHF.

The rearrangement links TRBV9 to TRBJ1-4; 9 nucleotides align to TRBD1. V was pared by 4 bases and J by 3 bases, with 13 bases of the junction left unmatched. This CDR3 region has 18 residues. Germline CDR1 SGDLS, CDR2 YYNGEE. Here the CDR3 reads CASSSGTGRGPSNEKLFF. CDR3 nucleotide sequence: TGTGCCAGCAGCTCCGGGACAGGGAGGGGCCCCTCTAATGAAAAACTGTTTTTT.

The rearrangement links TRBV7-9 to TRBJ2-3, with no clear D. Trimming took off 5 bases at V and 0 bases at J, with 12 bases between the two ends. Germline lookup yields CDR1 SEHNR and CDR2 FQNEAQ (reference sequence). The length of the CDR3 is 15 residues. CDR3: CASSLTSASTDTQYF. Written as DNA, the CDR3 is TGTGCCAGCAGCCTAACTTCGGCTAGCACAGATACGCAGTATTTT.

This sequence joins TRBV5-4 and TRBJ1-2; weak D call: TRBD1 (5 bases). This CDR3 comprises 16 residues. Trimming left V 4 bases short and J 5 bases short, with 21 bases between. Germline CDR1 and CDR2: SGHNT and YYREEE (reference sequence). CDR3 coding DNA: TGTGCCAGCAGCCAGGGTGGGGCAGGGAGTTTGTATGGCTACACCTTC. Its protein product is CASSQGGAGSLYGYTF.

The J gene is TRBJ1-6, the V gene TRBV7-9, with a weak D call TRBD1 (5 bases). This CDR3 contains 15 residues. V gave up 1 base and J gave up 7 bases, with 11 bases separating them. Germline V lookup: CDR1 SEHNR, CDR2 FQNEAQ (reference sequence). The DNA for the CDR3 is TGTGCCAGCAGCTTAGTTACGGGACCGAATTCACCCCTCCACTTT. This translates into CASSLVTGPNSPLHF.

The chain joins TRBV2 to TRBJ2-5, with D possibly being TRBD1 or TRBD2 (6 bases each). The V gene's germline CDR1 is SNHLY and CDR2 FYNNEI. The CDR3 runs 15 residues. Deletions cut 8 bases from V and 0 bases from J, with 16 bases between. CDR3 in amino acids: CASCKEGGNQETQYF. The CDR3 bases are TGTGCCAGCTGCAAGGAGGGGGGTAACCAAGAGACCCAGTACTTC.

In the case of this clone: This same CDR3 is encoded by further DNA sequences in the sample. J is TRBJ2-3 and V is TRBV20-1; D ambiguous. From germline, CDR1 is DFQATT and CDR2 SNEGSKA (reference sequence). The CDR3 is 11 amino acids. V shed 0 bases and J shed 6 bases, with 4 bases lying between them. The CDR3 region has the DNA TGCAGTGCTAGAGAGGTGGATACGCAGTATTTT. It yields the protein CSAREVDTQYF.

This clone appeared once. The chain couples TRBV6-5 to TRBJ2-5; D remains ambiguous. The germline V gene has CDR1 MNHEY and CDR2 SVGAGI. V was trimmed by 0 bases and J by 5 bases, leaving 10 bases between them. This CDR3 spans 14 amino acids. The CDR3 loop is CASSYSAASETQYF. The CDR3 DNA reads as TGTGCCAGCAGTTACTCGGCGGCCAGTGAGACCCAGTACTTC.

The DNA of the CDR3 is TGTGCCAGTAGTATAAAGGGCCTGAACACTGAAGCTTTCTTT. This codes for CASSIKGLNTEAFF. This chain joins TRBV19 and TRBJ1-1; D ambiguous. V was cut by 2 bases and J by 0 bases, with 7 bases left in between. Germline V gene lookup returns CDR1 LNHDA and CDR2 SQIVND (reference sequence). CDR3 size: 14 residues.

V is TRBV11-3 and J is TRBJ1-1, with D uncertain. Germline CDR1 SGHNT, CDR2 YENEEA. The CDR3 runs 16 residues. V lost 6 bases and J 0 bases, leaving 17 bases between the germline ends. CDR3 nucleotides: TGTGCCAGCAGGTGGGGAACGCCTGTCATGAACACTGAAGCTTTCTTT. Translated, it gives CASRWGTPVMNTEAFF.

The V call is TRBV15, the J call TRBJ1-5; D remains unclear. CDR1 and CDR2 from the germline V gene are LNHNV and YYDKDF (reference sequence). Trimming removed 0 bases at V and 0 bases at J, with 6 bases between. The CDR3 has 15 residues. This chain's CDR3 is CATSREGYSNQPQHF. In DNA, the CDR3 is TGTGCCACCAGCAGAGAGGGTTATAGCAATCAGCCCCAGCATTTT.

This clone was counted only a few times. V is TRBV19 and J is TRBJ2-2; TRBD1 matches at 7 bases. The junction had 7 bases not matched to a gene; V was cut back by 6 bases and J by 3 bases. Germline assignment: CDR1 LNHDA and CDR2 SQIVND (reference sequence). The CDR3 is 15 amino acids. CDR3 coding DNA: TGTGCCAGTAGACCCAGGGGGTTGGACACCGGGGAGCTGTTTTTT. It specifies CASRPRGLDTGELFF.

The rearrangement uses TRBV9 and TRBJ1-5, with unresolved D. With 1 base removed from V and 5 bases from J, the gap between germline ends came to 7 bases. The CDR3 contains 13 residues. Looked up from germline, CDR1 is SGDLS and CDR2 is YYNGEE. This CDR3 is CASSVRTDQPQHF. The CDR3 DNA sequence: TGTGCCAGCAGCGTACGTACCGATCAGCCCCAGCATTTT.

The chain employs TRBV29-1 and TRBJ2-1, with unresolved D. V gave up 1 base and J gave up 4 bases, with 5 bases separating them. This CDR3 spans 12 amino acids. Germline V gene data show CDR1 as SQVTM and CDR2 as ANQGSEA. This chain's CDR3 is CSVEATYNEQFF. CDR3 DNA sequence: TGCAGCGTTGAAGCCACATACAATGAGCAGTTCTTC.

Note on this clone: The germline gene is not matched at one end of the junction; a read error may be the cause. V and J are TRBV29-1 and TRBJ2-5; D tentatively fits TRBD1 or TRBD2 (5 bases each). There are 12 residues in the CDR3. Germline V lookup: CDR1 SQVTM, CDR2 ANQGSEA. The CDR3 DNA follows: TGCAGCGTCGAAGGGGCGGGCGAGACCCAGTACTTC. Its protein is CSVEGAGETQYF. Complete variable domain (other parts from reference TRBV29-1 and TRBJ2-5): SAVISQKPSRDICQRGTSLTIQCQVDSQVTMMFWYRQQPGQSLTLIATANQGSEATYESGFVIDKFPISRPNLTFSTLTVSNMSPEDSSIYLCSVEGAGETQYFGPGTRLLVL.

This rearrangement joins TRBV6-1 to TRBJ2-5; 12 positions match TRBD1. The CDR3 has 16 residues. With V trimmed by 2 bases and J by 1 base, 2 bases remained unmatched. Germline V gene lookup returns CDR1 MNHNS and CDR2 SASEGT. Written as DNA, the CDR3 is TGTGCCAGCAGTGAACGGGACAGGGGGCGCCAAGAGACCCAGTACTTC. Residues: CASSERDRGRQETQYF.

This clone occurred many times. CDR3 region: CASSSGTGNQPQHF. In DNA form, the CDR3 reads TGCGCCAGCAGCTCGGGGACCGGAAATCAGCCCCAGCATTTT. The V gene is TRBV5-1, the J gene TRBJ1-5, with D perhaps matching TRBD1 (5 bases). Germline-derived CDR1 and CDR2 are SGHRS and YFSETQ. V lost 3 bases and J 4 bases, leaving 11 bases between the germline ends. This CDR3 contains 14 residues. The full variable domain, rest sourced from reference TRBV5-1 and TRBJ1-5, is KAGVTQTPRYLIKTRGQQVTLSCSPISGHRSVSWYQQTPGQGLQFLFEYFSETQRNKGNFPGRFSGRQFSNSRSEMNVSTLELGDSALYLCASSSGTGNQPQHFGDGTRLSIL.

The genes are TRBV2 and TRBJ2-3, with unresolved D. Germline assignment: CDR1 SNHLY and CDR2 FYNNEI. The ends were cut back, 7 bases at V and 0 bases at J, with 14 bases in the middle. There are 15 residues in the CDR3. CDR3: CASMVGISSTDTQYF. CDR3 DNA: TGTGCCAGCATGGTGGGAATATCCAGCACAGATACGCAGTATTTT. The full variable domain, in which reference TRBV2 and TRBJ2-3 provide the parts outside the CDR3, is EPEVTQTPSHQVTQMGQEVILRCVPISNHLYFYWYRQILGQKVEFLVSFYNNEISEKSEIFDDQFSVERPDGSNFTLKIRSTKLEDSAMYFCASMVGISSTDTQYFGPGTRLTVL.

V and J are TRBV24-1 and TRBJ2-7, with D perhaps assigned TRBD1 or TRBD2 (6 bases each). This CDR3 is 15 amino acids long. CDR1 and CDR2 from the germline V gene are KGHDR and SFDVKD. V was shortened by 9 bases and J by 2 bases, with 19 bases between the two germline ends. The CDR3 DNA reads as TGTGCCACCGGGACCTTCGGGGGCACCACCTACGAGCAGTACTTC. Translation gives CATGTFGGTTYEQYF.

V is TRBV3-1 (or the pseudogene TRBV3-2) and J is TRBJ1-1; D is possibly TRBD1 (5 bases). Germline assignment: CDR1 LGHDT and CDR2 YNNKEL (reference sequence). The length of the CDR3 is 15 residues. V was cut by 3 bases and J by 0 bases, with 11 bases left in between. The CDR3 coding sequence is TGTGCCAGCAGCCATCGGGGGTCTGTGAACACTGAAGCTTTCTTT. Its protein is CASSHRGSVNTEAFF.